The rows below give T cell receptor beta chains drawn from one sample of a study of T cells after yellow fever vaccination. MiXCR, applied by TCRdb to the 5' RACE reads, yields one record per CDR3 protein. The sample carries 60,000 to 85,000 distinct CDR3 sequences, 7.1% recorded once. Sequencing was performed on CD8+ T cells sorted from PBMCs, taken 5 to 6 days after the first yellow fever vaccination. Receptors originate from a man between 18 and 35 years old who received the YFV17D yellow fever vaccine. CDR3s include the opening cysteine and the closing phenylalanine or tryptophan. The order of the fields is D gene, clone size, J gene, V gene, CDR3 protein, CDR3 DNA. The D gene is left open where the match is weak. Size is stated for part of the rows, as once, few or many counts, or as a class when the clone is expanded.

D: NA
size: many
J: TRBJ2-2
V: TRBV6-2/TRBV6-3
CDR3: CASSKQGWNTGELFF
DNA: TGTGCCAGCAGTAAACAGGGCTGGAACACCGGGGAGCTGTTTTTT

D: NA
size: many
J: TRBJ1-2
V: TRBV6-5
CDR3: CASRRPDGYTF
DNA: TGTGCCAGCAGGCGACCTGATGGCTACACCTTC

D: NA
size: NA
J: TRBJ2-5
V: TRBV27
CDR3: CASSLNDRGTGTQYF
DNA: TGTGCCAGCAGTTTAAACGATCGGGGAACTGGGACCCAGTACTTC

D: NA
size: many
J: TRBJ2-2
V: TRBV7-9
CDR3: CASSLRLTGELFF
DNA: TGTGCCAGCAGCTTACGCCTCACCGGGGAGCTGTTTTTT

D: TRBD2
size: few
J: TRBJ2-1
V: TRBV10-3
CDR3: CAISSSGGTWNEQFF
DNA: TGTGCCATCAGTTCGTCGGGGGGGACTTGGAATGAGCAGTTCTTC

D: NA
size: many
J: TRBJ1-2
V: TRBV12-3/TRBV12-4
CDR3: CASSAGQANYGYTF
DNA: TGTGCCAGCAGTGCGGGACAAGCTAACTATGGCTACACCTTC

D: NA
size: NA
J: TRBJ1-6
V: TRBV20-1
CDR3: CSAPGEAGNSPLHF
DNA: TGCAGTGCCCCAGGGGAGGCCGGGAATTCACCCCTCCACTTT

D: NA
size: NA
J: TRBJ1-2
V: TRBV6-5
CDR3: CASSYQLGGGLGTF
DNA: TGTGCCAGCAGTTATCAGCTCGGGGGTGGTTTGGGCACCTTC

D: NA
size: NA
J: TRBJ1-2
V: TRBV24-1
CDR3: CATSDSQRNYGYTF
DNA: TGTGCCACCAGTGATTCTCAGAGAAACTATGGCTACACCTTC

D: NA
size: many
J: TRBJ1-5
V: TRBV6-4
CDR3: CAPRSNQPQHF
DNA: TGTGCCCCGCGGAGCAATCAGCCCCAGCATTTT

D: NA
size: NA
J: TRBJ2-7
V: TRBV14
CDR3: CPSSQVRDTSYEQYF
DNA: TGTCCCAGCAGCCAAGTCCGGGACACATCCTACGAGCAGTACTTC

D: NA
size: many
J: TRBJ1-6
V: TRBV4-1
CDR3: CASSQVELMSSYNSPLHF
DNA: TGCGCCAGCAGCCAAGTGGAACTTATGAGCTCCTATAATTCACCCCTCCACTTT

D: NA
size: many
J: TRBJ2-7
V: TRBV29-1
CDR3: CSVEDPGRGYEQYF
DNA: TGCAGCGTTGAAGATCCCGGAAGGGGGTACGAGCAGTACTTC

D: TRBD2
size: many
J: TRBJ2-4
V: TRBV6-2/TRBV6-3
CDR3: CASSYSGGGIQYF
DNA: TGTGCCAGCAGTTATAGCGGGGGTGGCATTCAGTACTTC

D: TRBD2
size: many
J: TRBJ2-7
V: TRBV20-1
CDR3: CSASSLAGGYEQYF
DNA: TGCAGTGCTAGTAGTCTAGCGGGGGGCTACGAGCAGTACTTC

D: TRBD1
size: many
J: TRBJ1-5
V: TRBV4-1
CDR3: CASSHEGGTASNQPQHF
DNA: TGCGCCAGCAGCCACGAGGGAGGGACAGCTAGCAATCAGCCCCAGCATTTT

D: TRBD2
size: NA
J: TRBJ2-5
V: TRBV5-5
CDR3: CASSYPDRGGRGRETQYF
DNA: TGTGCCAGCAGCTACCCCGATCGCGGGGGGCGGGGACGAGAGACCCAGTACTTC

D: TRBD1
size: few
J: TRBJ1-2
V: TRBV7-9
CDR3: CASRHTGVQNGYTF
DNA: TGTGCCAGCAGGCACACAGGGGTCCAGAATGGCTACACCTTC

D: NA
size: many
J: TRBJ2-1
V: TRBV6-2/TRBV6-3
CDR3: CASVTSSGEQFF
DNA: TGTGCCAGCGTAACTAGCAGTGGTGAGCAGTTCTTC

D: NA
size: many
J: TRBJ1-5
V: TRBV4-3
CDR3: CASSLDRKYSNQPQHF
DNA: TGCGCCAGCAGCTTAGACAGAAAATATAGCAATCAGCCCCAGCATTTT

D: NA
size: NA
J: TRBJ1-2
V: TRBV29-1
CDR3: CSALQGNYGYTF
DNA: TGCAGCGCTTTACAGGGTAACTATGGCTACACCTTC

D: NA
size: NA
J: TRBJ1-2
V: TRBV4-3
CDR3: CASSPFGAYSSPYDDGYTF
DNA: TGCGCCAGCAGCCCCTTCGGGGCGTACAGCTCGCCCTACGATGATGGCTACACCTTC

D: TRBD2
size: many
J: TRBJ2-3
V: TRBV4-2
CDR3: CASSQAGGPDTQYF
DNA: TGTGCCAGCAGCCAAGCGGGGGGGCCAGATACGCAGTATTTT